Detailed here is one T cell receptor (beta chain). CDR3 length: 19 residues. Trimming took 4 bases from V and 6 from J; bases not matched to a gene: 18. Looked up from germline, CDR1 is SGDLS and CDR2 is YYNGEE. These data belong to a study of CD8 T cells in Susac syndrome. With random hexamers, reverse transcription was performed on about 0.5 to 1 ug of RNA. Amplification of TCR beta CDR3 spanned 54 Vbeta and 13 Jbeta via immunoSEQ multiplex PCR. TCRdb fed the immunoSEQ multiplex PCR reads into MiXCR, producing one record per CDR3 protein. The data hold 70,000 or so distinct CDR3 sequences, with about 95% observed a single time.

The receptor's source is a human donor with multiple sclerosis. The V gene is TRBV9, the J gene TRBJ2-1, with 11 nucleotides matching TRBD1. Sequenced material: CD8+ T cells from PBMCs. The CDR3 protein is CASSSTPREDRGLPNEQFF. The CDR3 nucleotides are TGTGCCAGCAGCTCAACCCCAAGGGAGGACAGGGGGCTCCCCAATGAGCAGTTCTTC.